This T cell receptor (beta chain) was sequenced in a study of patients and donors after allogeneic stem cell transplantation. This CDR3 has 14 amino acids. V lost 5 bases, J lost 2 bases, and 13 bases lay in between. Germline lookup yields CDR1 MNHEY and CDR2 SVGEGT. This clonotype was seen only a few times. MiXCR, applied by TCRdb to the RT-PCR reads, yields one record per CDR3 protein. The repertoire has about 960,000 distinct CDR3 sequences, 15% to 20% of them found once; the top ten carry 5% to 7.5%. The sequenced sample was blood, either unsorted or a sorted T cell fraction (not recorded which). This chain connects TRBV6-2 or TRBV6-3 to TRBJ2-7, with D perhaps TRBD2 (5 bases). The clonotype originates from a human donor who was either an allogeneic HSCT recipient or a stem cell or donor lymphocyte infusion donor (not recorded which). It is not recorded whose cells these are; they may come from a transplant donor. CDR3 residues: CASSPRGRAYEQYF. In DNA form, the CDR3 reads TGTGCCAGCAGTCCCCGGGGTCGCGCCTACGAGCAGTACTTC.